This T cell receptor beta chain originates from a study of CXCR3-negative and CXCR3-positive naive CD8 T cells. The study, taken as a whole, reports: Within a donor, both naive subsets shared TRBV-TRBJ usage, unlike memory cells. For CXCR3-positive naive cells, TRB CDR3s were more hydrophobic than those of CXCR3-negative naive cells.

Germline CDR1 SQVTM, CDR2 ANQGSEA. This CDR3 has 13 amino acids. In regard to this clonotype: The antigen is unknown.

Libraries were UMI-labeled 5' RACE TRB cDNA. TCRdb re-called the 5' RACE reads and gives one entry per CDR3 protein, without DNA. The sample is made up of roughly 110,000 distinct CDR3 sequences, and the top ten hold 0.38% of it. This receptor was obtained from a human donor in good health. Some clones in this sample may be carry-over from other donors' samples. The sequencing sample was made of naive CXCR3+ CD8+ T cells from blood. The subset was: CD45RO-CCR7+CD27+CD95- naive CD8+ T cells expressing CXCR3 (TNR3+). This chain links TRBV29-1 with TRBJ1-3; TCRdb indicates TRBD1, and absent DNA this call remains unverified. CDR3: CSVLRDNRNTIYF.